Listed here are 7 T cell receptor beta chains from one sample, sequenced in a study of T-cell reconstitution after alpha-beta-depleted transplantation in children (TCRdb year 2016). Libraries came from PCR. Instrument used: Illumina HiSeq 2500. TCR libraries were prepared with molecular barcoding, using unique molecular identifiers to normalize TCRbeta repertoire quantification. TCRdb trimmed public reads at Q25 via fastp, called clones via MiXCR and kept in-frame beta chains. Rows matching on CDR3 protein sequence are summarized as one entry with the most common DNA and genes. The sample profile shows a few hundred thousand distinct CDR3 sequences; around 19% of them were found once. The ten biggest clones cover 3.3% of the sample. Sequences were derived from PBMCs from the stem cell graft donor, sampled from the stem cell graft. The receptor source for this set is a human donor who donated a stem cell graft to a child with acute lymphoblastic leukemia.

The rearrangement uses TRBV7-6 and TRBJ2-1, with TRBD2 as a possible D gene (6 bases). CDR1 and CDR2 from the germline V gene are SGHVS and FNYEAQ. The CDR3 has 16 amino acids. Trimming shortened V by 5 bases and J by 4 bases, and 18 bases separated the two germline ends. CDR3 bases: TGTGCCAGCAGCCCCGCACGGTCTAGCGCGTACAATGAGCAGTTCTTC. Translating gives CASSPARSSAYNEQFF.

The CDR3 DNA reads TGTGCCAGCAGCCTTGACGTAGCCTACGAGCAGTACTTC. The encoded protein is CASSLDVAYEQYF. The rearrangement uses TRBV14 and TRBJ2-7, with unresolved D. The germline V and J ends were trimmed by 4 bases and 2 bases, with 9 bases remaining between them. Germline CDR1 SGHDN, CDR2 FVKESK. The CDR3 loop spans 13 amino acids.

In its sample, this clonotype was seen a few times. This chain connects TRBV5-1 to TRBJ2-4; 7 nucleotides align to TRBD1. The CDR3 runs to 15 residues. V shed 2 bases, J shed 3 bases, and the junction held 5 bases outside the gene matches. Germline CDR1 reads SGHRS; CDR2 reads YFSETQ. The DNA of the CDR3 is TGCGCCAGCAGCTTAACGACAGGGCACAAAAACATTCAGTACTTC. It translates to CASSLTTGHKNIQYF.

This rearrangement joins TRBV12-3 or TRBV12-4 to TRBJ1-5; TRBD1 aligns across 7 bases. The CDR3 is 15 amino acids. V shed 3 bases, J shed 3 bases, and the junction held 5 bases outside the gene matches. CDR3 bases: TGTGCCAGCAGTTTCAGGACAGGCATCAATCAGCCCCAGCATTTT. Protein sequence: CASSFRTGINQPQHF.

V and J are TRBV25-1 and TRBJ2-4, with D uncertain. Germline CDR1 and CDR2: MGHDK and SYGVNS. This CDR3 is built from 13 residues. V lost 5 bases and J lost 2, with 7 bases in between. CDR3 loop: CASSQAPKNIQYF. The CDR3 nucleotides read TGTGCCAGCAGTCAGGCCCCCAAAAACATTCAGTACTTC.

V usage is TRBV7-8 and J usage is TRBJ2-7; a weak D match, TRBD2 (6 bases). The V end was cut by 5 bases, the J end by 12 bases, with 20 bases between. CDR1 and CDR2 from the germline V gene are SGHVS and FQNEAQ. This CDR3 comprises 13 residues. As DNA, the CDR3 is TGTGCCAGCAGCATGTGGACTACCTATGCATTGTACTTC. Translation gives CASSMWTTYALYF.

CDR3 amino acids: CSVVGTGGPYEQYF. The CDR3 region has the DNA TGCAGCGTTGTCGGGACAGGGGGCCCCTACGAGCAGTACTTC. V and J are TRBV29-1 and TRBJ2-7; 12 bases match TRBD1. The germline V gene has CDR1 SQVTM and CDR2 ANQGSEA. The J segment lost 2 bases and the V segment lost 4 bases, leaving 3 bases of the junction unmatched. This CDR3 is built from 14 residues.